This T cell receptor beta chain emerged from a study of Ad26.COV2.S vaccination and SARS-CoV-2 variants. Notes on the study in general: Breadth of non-spike TCRs did not differ between vaccinees and placebo recipients. The placebo group had lower spike-specific TCR breadth than the vaccine recipients did. Post-vaccination breadth of spike-specific CD8+ and CD4+ T cell responses was reportedly substantial. From the TCR breadth and depth analyses, total T cell responses may have been underestimated.

V was clipped by 5 bases and J by 2 bases; unmatched bases: 5. The germline V gene has CDR1 SEHNR and CDR2 FQNEAQ (reference sequence). This CDR3 region has 14 residues. Notes on this clone: What it binds is unknown.

The table came from immunoSEQ multiplex PCR; TCRdb's copy has only in-frame clones and leaves some out. The sample lists some 180,000 clones; around 88% were seen once. This clonotype was obtained from a human donor who had recovered from COVID-19. The material was peripheral blood, obtained after recovery from COVID-19. The genes are TRBV7-9 and TRBJ2-7; TRBD2 matches at 8 bases. CDR3 DNA: TGTGCCAGCAGCCGGGGGCGGGAGGCCTACGAGCAGTACTTC. Its protein product is CASSRGREAYEQYF. Variable domain in full (rest from reference TRBV7-9 and TRBJ2-7): DTGVSQNPRHKITKRGQNVTFRCDPISEHNRLYWYRQTLGQGPEFLTYFQNEAQLEKSRLLSDRFSAERPKGSFSTLEIQRTEQGDSAMYLCASSRGREAYEQYFGPGTRLTVT.